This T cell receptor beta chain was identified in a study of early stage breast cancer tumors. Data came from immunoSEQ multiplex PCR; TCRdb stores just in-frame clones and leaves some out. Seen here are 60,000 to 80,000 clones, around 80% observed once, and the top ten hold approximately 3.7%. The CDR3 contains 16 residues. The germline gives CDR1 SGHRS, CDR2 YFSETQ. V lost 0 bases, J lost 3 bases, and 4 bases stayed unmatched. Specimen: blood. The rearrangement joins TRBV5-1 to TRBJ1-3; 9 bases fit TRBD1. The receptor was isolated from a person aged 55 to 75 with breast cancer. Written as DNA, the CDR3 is TGCGCCAGCAGCTTGGCCGGGACAGGGTTTGGAAACACCATATATTTT. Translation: CASSLAGTGFGNTIYF.